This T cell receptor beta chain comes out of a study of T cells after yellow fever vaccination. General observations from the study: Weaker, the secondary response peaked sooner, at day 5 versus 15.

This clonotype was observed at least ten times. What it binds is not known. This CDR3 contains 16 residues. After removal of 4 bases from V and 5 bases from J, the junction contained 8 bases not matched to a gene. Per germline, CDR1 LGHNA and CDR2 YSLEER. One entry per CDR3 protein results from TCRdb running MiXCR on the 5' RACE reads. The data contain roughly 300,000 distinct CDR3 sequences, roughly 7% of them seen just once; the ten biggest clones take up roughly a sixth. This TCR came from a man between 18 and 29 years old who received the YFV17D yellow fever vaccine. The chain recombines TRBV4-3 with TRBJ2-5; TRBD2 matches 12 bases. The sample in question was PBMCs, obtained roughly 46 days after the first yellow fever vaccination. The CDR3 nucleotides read TGCGCCAGCAGCCCCTCTAGCGGGGGGGCCTGGGAGACCCAGTACTTC. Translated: CASSPSSGGAWETQYF.